Each of the 7 T cell receptor beta chains below was sequenced from the same sample in a study of OX40 agonist ivuxolimab in advanced cancers. Here immunoSEQ multiplex PCR was the method, and the copy in TCRdb shows in-frame clones only, minus some. The sample holds roughly 8,600 clones; around 75% are singletons and the top ten take about 16%. Sample: CD4+ or CD8+ T cells sorted from blood, taken in a trial of the OX40 agonist ivuxolimab. These receptors originate from an adult with an advanced solid tumor such as melanoma, head and neck, liver or kidney cancer.

The gene calls are TRBV6-1 and TRBJ2-5, with 8 nucleotides matching TRBD1. Looked up from germline, CDR1 is MNHNS and CDR2 is SASEGT. J gave up 3 bases and V 2 bases, and 5 bases lay outside the gene matches. The CDR3 is made up of 15 amino acids. As DNA, the CDR3 is TGTGCCAGCAGTGAACTTGCAGGGGGCGAAGAGACCCAGTACTTC. Translated, it gives CASSELAGGEETQYF.

The rearrangement uses TRBV7-9 and TRBJ2-7, with 13 bases fitting TRBD2. The CDR3 has 17 amino acids. The V gene end was trimmed by 5 bases and the J gene end by 2 bases; junction bases not matched to a gene: 9. Germline V gives CDR1 SEHNR, CDR2 FQNEAQ (reference sequence). CDR3 DNA: TGTGCCAGCAGCCCCCGGACTAGCGGGGGCCTAACCTACGAGCAGTACTTC. It encodes CASSPRTSGGLTYEQYF.

The chain couples TRBV11-1 to TRBJ2-2; 8 bases line up with TRBD1. Germline CDR1 and CDR2: SGHAT and FQDESV (reference sequence). The CDR3 loop spans 15 amino acids. V was clipped by 5 bases and J by 3 bases; unmatched bases: 5. For the CDR3, the DNA is TGTGCCAGCAGCCGAGGACAGGGTCACACCGGGGAGCTGTTTTTT. Translated, it gives CASSRGQGHTGELFF.

The table lists this clone with a few counts. The rearrangement links TRBV15 to TRBJ2-3; TRBD2 aligns across 10 bases. V was clipped by 3 bases and J by 3 bases; unmatched bases: 6. The CDR3 contains 16 residues. The V gene's germline CDR1 is LNHNV and CDR2 YYDKDF (reference sequence). Here the CDR3 DNA reads TGTGCCACCAGCAGGGAGCGGGGGGGCGGAACAGATACGCAGTATTTT. Protein: CATSRERGGGTDTQYF.

The chain combines TRBV4-2 with TRBJ1-2; 7 bases line up with TRBD1. V was pared by 5 bases and J by 2 bases, with 2 bases of the junction left unmatched. The germline CDR1 and CDR2 sequences are LGHNA and YNFKEQ. The CDR3 is 13 residues long. In DNA form, the CDR3 reads TGTGCCAGCAGCGTGGACAGGAACTATGGCTACACCTTC. It translates to CASSVDRNYGYTF.

In its sample, this clone was seen once. V is TRBV10-3 and J is TRBJ2-2, with TRBD1 matching over 11 bases. CDR3 length equals 14 residues. From germline, CDR1 is ENHRY and CDR2 SYGVKD. V was clipped by 9 bases and J by 6 bases; unmatched bases: 6. The CDR3 nucleotides are TGTGCCATGGAGCGGACAGGGGGCTCCGGGGAGCTGTTTTTT. This codes for CAMERTGGSGELFF.

CDR3 sequence: CSASQGADETQYF. The CDR3 DNA sequence: TGCAGCGCCTCACAGGGGGCCGATGAGACCCAGTACTTC. This chain joins TRBV29-1 and TRBJ2-5; 9 bases map to TRBD1. The CDR3 totals 13 residues. With V trimmed by 7 bases and J by 5 bases, 8 bases remained unmatched. CDR1 and CDR2 from the germline V gene are SQVTM and ANQGSEA.